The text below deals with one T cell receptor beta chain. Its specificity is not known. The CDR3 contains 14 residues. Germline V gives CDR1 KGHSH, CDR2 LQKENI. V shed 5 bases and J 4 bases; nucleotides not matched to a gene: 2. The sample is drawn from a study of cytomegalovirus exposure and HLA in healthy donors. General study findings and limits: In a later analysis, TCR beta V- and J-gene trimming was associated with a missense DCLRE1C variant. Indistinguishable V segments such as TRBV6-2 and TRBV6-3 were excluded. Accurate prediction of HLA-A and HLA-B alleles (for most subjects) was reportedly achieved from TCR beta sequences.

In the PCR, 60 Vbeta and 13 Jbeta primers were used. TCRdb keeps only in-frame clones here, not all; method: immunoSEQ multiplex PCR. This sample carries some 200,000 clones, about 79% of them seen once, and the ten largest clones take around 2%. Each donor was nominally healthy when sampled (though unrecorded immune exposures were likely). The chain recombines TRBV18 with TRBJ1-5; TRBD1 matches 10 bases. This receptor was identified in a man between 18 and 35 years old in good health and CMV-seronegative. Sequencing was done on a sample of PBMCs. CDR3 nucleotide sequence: TGTGCCAGCTCAGTGGGACAGGGGAATCAGCCCCAGCATTTT. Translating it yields CASSVGQGNQPQHF.